Below are 4 T cell receptor beta chains sequenced from a single sample in a study of CD8 T cells in Susac syndrome. Reverse transcription of roughly 0.45 to 1 ug RNA was performed with random hexamers. Each CDR3 protein gets one entry after TCRdb re-called the immunoSEQ multiplex PCR reads with MiXCR. The table includes just over 150,000 distinct CDR3 sequences, around 95% detected once. Sequencing input: CD8+ T cells from PBMCs. These receptor sequences come from a human donor with multiple sclerosis.

The table lists this clonotype with a few counts. The chain employs TRBV20-1 and TRBJ2-7; 7 bases are shared with TRBD2. The ends lost 3 bases at V and 0 bases at J; junction bases unmatched: 2. The germline V gene has CDR1 DFQATT and CDR2 SNEGSKA (reference sequence). CDR3 length: 13 amino acids. CDR3 residues: CSASGLDSYEQYV. The CDR3 DNA sequence: TGCAGTGCTAGCGGACTAGACTCCTACGAGCAGTACGTC.

The rearrangement uses TRBV9 and TRBJ2-7, with D uncertain. The V and J ends lost 3 bases and 5 bases respectively, with 15 bases between them. The CDR3 length is 14 residues. The germline V gene has CDR1 SGDLS and CDR2 YYNGEE. The CDR3 coding sequence is TGTGCCAGCAGCGCCCATTCGAGTAGACACGAGCAGTACTTC. It yields the protein CASSAHSSRHEQYF.

The chain links TRBV9 to TRBJ2-1; D is perhaps TRBD1 or TRBD2 (5 bases each). The germline V gene has CDR1 SGDLS and CDR2 YYNGEE. The CDR3 covers 17 residues. Trimming removed 4 bases at V and 3 bases at J, with 20 bases between. The CDR3 DNA reads as TGTGCCAGCAGCTTGGCCGGGGACGGGTCCATCTACAATGAGCAGTTCTTC. Its translation is CASSLAGDGSIYNEQFF. The variable domain in full, with the rest retrieved from reference TRBV9 and TRBJ2-1, is DSGVTQTPKHLITATGQRVTLRCSPRSGDLSVYWYQQSLDQGLQFLIQYYNGEERAKGNILERFSAQQFPDLHSELNLSSLELGDSALYFCASSLAGDGSIYNEQFFGPGTRLTVL.

V gene TRBV5-1 combines with J gene TRBJ1-2; no clear D. The germline CDR1 and CDR2 sequences are SGHRS and YFSETQ. This CDR3 has 16 residues. Trimming took off 4 bases at V and 0 bases at J, with 16 bases between the two ends. This chain's CDR3 is CASSPYEEITNYGYTF. The CDR3 DNA is TGCGCCAGCAGCCCGTACGAAGAGATAACTAACTATGGCTACACCTTC.